Below, one T cell receptor beta chain is given with its context. Its antigen is unidentified. The CDR3 is 20 residues long. Germline V gives CDR1 LNHDA, CDR2 SQIVND (reference sequence). Trimming cost V 7 bases and J 1 base; bases outside gene matches: 22. This table comes from immunoSEQ multiplex PCR, and its TCRdb copy is limited to in-frame clones, with some not included. The sample lists 30,000 or so clones, roughly 70% seen once, with roughly 4.7% in the top ten. These data are taken from a study of radiotherapy plus CTLA-4 blockade in lung cancer. Study-level points and caveats: Clones of tumor-derived TCRs expanded in blood after radiotherapy plus ipilimumab.

The source is a human donor with non-small cell lung cancer whose response to radiotherapy plus ipilimumab could not be evaluated. Material: peripheral blood, obtained from a patient treated with radiotherapy plus ipilimumab. The chain carries TRBV19 and TRBJ2-7, with 10 bases matching TRBD2. CDR3 loop: CASKGVRGLAGASGSYEQYF. Here the CDR3 DNA reads TGTGCCAGTAAGGGTGTCCGTGGGCTAGCGGGAGCCAGTGGGTCCTACGAGCAGTACTTC.